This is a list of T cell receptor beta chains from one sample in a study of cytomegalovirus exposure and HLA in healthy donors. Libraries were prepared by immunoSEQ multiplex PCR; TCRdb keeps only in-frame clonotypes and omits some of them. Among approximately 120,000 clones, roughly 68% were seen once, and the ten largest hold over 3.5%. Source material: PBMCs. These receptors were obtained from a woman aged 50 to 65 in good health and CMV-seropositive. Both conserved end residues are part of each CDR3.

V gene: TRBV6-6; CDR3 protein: CASSSQTAKSPLHF
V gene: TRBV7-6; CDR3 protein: CASSFGIGQQETQYF
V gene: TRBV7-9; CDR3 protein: CAIPRGGTGGTQYF
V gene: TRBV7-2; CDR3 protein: CASSLTVRTEAFF
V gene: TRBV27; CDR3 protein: CASSNRGGTGELFF
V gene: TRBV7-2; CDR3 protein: CASSSGLAGVAYNEQFF
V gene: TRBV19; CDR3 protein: CASSIDQGSWDGYTF
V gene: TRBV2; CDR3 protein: CASSVLAGADTQYF
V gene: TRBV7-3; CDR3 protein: CASSSAGTHTDTQYF
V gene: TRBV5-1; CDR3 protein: CASSLGTPTGGREKLFF
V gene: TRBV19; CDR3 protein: CASSPSTGGNYEQYF
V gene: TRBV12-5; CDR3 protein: CASGLVSGVRGYTF
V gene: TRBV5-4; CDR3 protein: CASSPSSSYNEQFF
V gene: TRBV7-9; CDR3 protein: CASSTGQGGTGELFF
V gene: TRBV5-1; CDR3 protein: CASGLTGMGTGVYGYTF
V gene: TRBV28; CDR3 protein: CASSPPAGRTSTDTQYF
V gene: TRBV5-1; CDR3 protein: CASSLGGASNEQFF
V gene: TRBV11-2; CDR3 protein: CASSFGQGSAGNTIYF
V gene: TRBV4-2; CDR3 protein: CASSQDFPISGQPQHF
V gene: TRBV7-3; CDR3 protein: CASSSGTGRYNEQFF
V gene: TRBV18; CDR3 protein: CASSYNRDYGYTF
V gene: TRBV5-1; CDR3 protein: CASSSGPGLENTIYF
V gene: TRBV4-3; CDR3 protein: CASSKGMGATEQFF
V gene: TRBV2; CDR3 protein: CASSADGQGDEQYF
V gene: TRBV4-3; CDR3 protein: CASSSGEGTRDTQYF
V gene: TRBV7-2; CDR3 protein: CASSLEVGGYTF
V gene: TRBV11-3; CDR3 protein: CASSLTGLAFNEQFF
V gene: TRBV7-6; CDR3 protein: CASTKTRGRVGTEAFF
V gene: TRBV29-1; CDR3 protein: CSVEDFGNEQFF
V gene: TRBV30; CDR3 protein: CAWSPGTGYEQYF
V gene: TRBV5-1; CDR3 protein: CASSLSGLHQETQYF
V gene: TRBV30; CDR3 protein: CAWSPEYKIHTF
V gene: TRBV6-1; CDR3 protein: CASSVGDRASQPQHF
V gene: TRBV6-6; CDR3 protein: CASSRPDSYEQYF
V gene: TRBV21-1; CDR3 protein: CASSTGRDYEQYF
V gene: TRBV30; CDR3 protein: CAWSKAGGPEGSYEQYF
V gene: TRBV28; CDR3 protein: CASSFCPEGHSLDQTQYF
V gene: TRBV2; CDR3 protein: CASREGGFYEQYF
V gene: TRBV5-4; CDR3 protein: CASSLDGDNSPLHF
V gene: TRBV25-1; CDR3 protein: CASSDPGARTEAFF
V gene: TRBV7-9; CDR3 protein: CASSLGGPDQPQHF
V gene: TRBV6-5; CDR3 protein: CASRPRLAETQYF
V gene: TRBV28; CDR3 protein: CASSSPTSGGADTQYF
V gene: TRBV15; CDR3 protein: CATSNEGADGYTF
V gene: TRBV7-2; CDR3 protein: CASSPQVAGFETQYF
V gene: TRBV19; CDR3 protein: CATGDSQWGTQYF
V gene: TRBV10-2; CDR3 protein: CASSMGPGQSKKLFF
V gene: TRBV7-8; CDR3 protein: CASSSGRLYGYTF
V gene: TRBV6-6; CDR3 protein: CASTPTGADQPQHF
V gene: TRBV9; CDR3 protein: CASSGSHNSPLHF
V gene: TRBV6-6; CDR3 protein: CASSFAVYGEQYF
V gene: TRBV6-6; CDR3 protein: CASSYLAGWNTQYF
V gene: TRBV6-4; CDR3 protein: CASSPTGGHSPLHF
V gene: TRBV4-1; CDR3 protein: CASSRLAGGEETQYF
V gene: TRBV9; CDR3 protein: CASSGRRGRMLSGNTIYF
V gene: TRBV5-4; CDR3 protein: CASSLAAGGLREQYF
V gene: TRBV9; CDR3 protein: CASSEGVTSYEQYF